The entry below gives a single TCR beta chain sequence along with its context. Its antigen is unknown. The germline gene is not matched at one end of the junction; a read error may be the cause. The CDR3 is 14 residues long. Germline CDR1 and CDR2: SQVTM and ANQGSEA. The data are from a study of tumor and adjacent non-tumor tissue in lung cancer. Whole-study context: The cohort had 12 to 13 adenocarcinoma, a couple of squamous cell and 1 small cell patients. On average, productive TCRbeta reads reached about 4.17 million per sample. General study points: Normal lung showed higher cumulative top 100 clone frequency than tumor. Tumor TCR diversity, when higher, was linked to shorter survival.

Three rounds of nested PCR, following a modified ARM-PCR protocol, produced the TCRbeta library. MiXCR, run by TCRdb on the multiplex PCR reads, gives a single entry per CDR3 protein. The sample has tens of thousands of distinct CDR3 sequences, around 85% seen once; the top ten hold roughly 14%. This sample's RNA came from whole unsorted tissue. This clonotype was obtained from a woman between 45 and 60 years old with non-small cell lung cancer. The chain has TRBV29-1 and TRBJ1-1, with TRBD1 identical over 9 bases. Specimen: lung tumor tissue. This CDR3 is CGVTGGLHNTEAFF. DNA for the CDR3: TGCGGCGTTACAGGGGGCTTGCACAACACTGAAGCTTTCTTT.